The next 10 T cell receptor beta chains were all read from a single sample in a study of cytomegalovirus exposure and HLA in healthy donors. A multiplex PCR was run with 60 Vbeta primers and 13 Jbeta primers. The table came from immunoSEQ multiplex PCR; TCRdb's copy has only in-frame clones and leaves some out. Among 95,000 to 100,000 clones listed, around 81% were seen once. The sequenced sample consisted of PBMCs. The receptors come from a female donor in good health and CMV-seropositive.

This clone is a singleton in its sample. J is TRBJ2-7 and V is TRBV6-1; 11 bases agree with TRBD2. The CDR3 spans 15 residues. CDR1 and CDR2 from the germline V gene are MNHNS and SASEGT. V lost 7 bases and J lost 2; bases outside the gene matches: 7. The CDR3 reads CASTEGLAATYEQYF. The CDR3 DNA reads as TGTGCCAGCACCGAGGGACTAGCGGCGACCTACGAGCAGTACTTC.

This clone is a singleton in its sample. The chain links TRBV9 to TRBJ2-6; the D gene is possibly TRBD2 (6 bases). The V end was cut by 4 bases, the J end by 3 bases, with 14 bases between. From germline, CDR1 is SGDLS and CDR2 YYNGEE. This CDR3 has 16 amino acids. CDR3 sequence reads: CASSPHPEGGANVLTF. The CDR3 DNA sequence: TGTGCCAGCAGCCCACACCCGGAGGGTGGGGCCAACGTCCTGACTTTC. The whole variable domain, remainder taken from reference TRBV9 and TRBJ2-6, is DSGVTQTPKHLITATGQRVTLRCSPRSGDLSVYWYQQSLDQGLQFLIQYYNGEERAKGNILERFSAQQFPDLHSELNLSSLELGDSALYFCASSPHPEGGANVLTFGAGSRLTVL.

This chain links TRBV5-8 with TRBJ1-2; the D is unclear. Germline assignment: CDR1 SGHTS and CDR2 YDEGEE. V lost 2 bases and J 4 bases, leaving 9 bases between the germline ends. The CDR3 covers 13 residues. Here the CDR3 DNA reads TGTGCCAGCAGCTTCTTAGGAGCCTATGGCTACACCTTC. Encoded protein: CASSFLGAYGYTF.

CDR3 sequence reads: CASSFDLWEETQYF. CDR3 bases: TGTGCCAGCAGCTTCGACTTGTGGGAGGAGACCCAGTACTTC. The chain links TRBV7-6 to TRBJ2-5; D might be TRBD2 (5 bases). Looked up from germline, CDR1 is SGHVS and CDR2 is FNYEAQ. The V gene lost 3 bases and the J gene lost 5 bases, with 13 bases spanning the gap. The CDR3 runs to 14 residues.

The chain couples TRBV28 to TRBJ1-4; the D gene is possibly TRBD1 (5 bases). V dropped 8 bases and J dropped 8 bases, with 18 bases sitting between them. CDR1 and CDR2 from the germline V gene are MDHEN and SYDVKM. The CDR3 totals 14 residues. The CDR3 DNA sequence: TGTGCCAGCTCTACTCCGGGGGTTTGGGAAAAACTGTTTTTT. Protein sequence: CASSTPGVWEKLFF.

CDR3: CASRQGTYNEQFF. The CDR3 coding sequence is TGTGCCAGTAGACAGGGTACCTACAATGAGCAGTTCTTC. The gene calls are TRBV6-6 and TRBJ2-1; 7 bases match TRBD1. This CDR3 has 13 amino acids. J gave up 2 bases and V 9 bases, and 4 bases lay outside the gene matches. Germline V lookup: CDR1 MNHNY, CDR2 SVGAGI (reference sequence).

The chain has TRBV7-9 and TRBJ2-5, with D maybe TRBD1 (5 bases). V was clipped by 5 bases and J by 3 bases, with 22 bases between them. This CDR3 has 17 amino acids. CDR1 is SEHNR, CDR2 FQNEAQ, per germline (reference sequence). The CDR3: CASSLGRLDTGEETQYF. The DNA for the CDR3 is TGTGCCAGCAGCCTTGGAAGGCTGGACACGGGTGAAGAGACCCAGTACTTC.

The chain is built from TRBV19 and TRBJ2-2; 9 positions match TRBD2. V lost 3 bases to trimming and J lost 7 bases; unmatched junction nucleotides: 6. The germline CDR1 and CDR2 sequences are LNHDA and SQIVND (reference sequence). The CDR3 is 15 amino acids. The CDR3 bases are TGTGCCAGTAGTATTTCTCTAGCGGGAATCGGGGAGCTGTTTTTT. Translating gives CASSISLAGIGELFF.

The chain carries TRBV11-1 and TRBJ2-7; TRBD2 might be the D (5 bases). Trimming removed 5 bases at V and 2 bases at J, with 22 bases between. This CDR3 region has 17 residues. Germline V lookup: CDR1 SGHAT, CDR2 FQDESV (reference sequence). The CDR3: CASSLPGIKYWTYEQYF. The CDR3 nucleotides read TGTGCCAGCAGCCTTCCGGGAATAAAGTATTGGACCTACGAGCAGTACTTC.

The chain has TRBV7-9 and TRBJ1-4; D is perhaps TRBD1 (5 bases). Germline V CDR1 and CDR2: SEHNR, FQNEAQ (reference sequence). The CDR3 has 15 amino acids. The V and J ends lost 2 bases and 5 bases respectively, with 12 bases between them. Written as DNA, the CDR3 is TGTGCCAGCAGCTTATTGAGACAGCAGAATGAAAAACTGTTTTTT. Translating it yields CASSLLRQQNEKLFF.